Reported below is one TCR beta chain. The data were taken from a study of control samples from healthy donors and cancer patients. CDR3 length: 15 amino acids. Germline assignment: CDR1 MDHEN and CDR2 SYDVKM. V lost 6 bases and J 1 base, leaving 13 bases between the germline ends. Assay used: immunoSEQ multiplex PCR; TCRdb lists only in-frame clones, some missing. Counted here are roughly 130,000 clones, about nine tenths occurring once; the ten biggest clones make up approximately 2.7%. This clonotype was sampled from a man aged 18-30 years in good health. This sequence joins TRBV28 and TRBJ1-5, with TRBD1 as a possible D gene (6 bases). The specimen sequenced was blood. The CDR3 sequence is CASRQGGDSNQPQHF. The DNA for the CDR3 is TGTGCCAGCAGACAAGGGGGGGACAGCAATCAGCCCCAGCATTTT. Full variable domain (outside the CDR3, taken from reference TRBV28 and TRBJ1-5): DVKVTQSSRYLVKRTGEKVFLECVQDMDHENMFWYRQDPGLGLRLIYFSYDVKMKEKGDIPEGYSVSREKKERFSLILESASTNQTSMYLCASRQGGDSNQPQHFGDGTRLSIL.